The 12 T cell receptor beta chains below come from one sample, sequenced in a study of blood T cell repertoires in COVID-19. TCRdb keeps only in-frame clones here, not all; method: immunoSEQ multiplex PCR. The sample holds about 64,000 clones; approximately 88% are singletons and the top ten take about 40%. Material for sequencing was peripheral blood. All receptors derive from an older woman with COVID-19, enrolled during active disease.

The V gene is TRBV5-1, the J gene TRBJ2-7, with 9 bases identical to TRBD2. The CDR3 covers 15 residues. CDR1 and CDR2 from the germline V gene are SGHRS and YFSETQ. V shed 6 bases and J 4 bases; nucleotides not matched to a gene: 11. Here the CDR3 reads CASMSTSGSWYEQYF. The CDR3 DNA follows: TGCGCCAGCATGTCGACTAGCGGTTCATGGTACGAGCAGTACTTC.

V usage is TRBV7-2 and J usage is TRBJ2-1, with 8 bases lining up with TRBD2. The V and J ends lost 7 bases and 7 bases, in that order; junction bases with no gene match: 9. The CDR3 covers 14 residues. Germline V CDR1 and CDR2: SGHTA, FQGNSA. CDR3 nucleotide sequence: TGTGCCAGCACCTTTACGGGAGGGCCGAATGAGCAGTTCTTC. Amino acid sequence: CASTFTGGPNEQFF.

The chain employs TRBV6-6 and TRBJ1-6; D unresolved. CDR1 MNHNY and CDR2 SVGAGI come from the germline V gene (reference sequence). V lost 4 bases, J lost 2 bases, and 9 bases lay in between. This CDR3 is built from 15 residues. CDR3 in DNA: TGTGCCAGCAGTTTGTCCGGGACCTATAATTCACCCCTCCACTTT. Amino acids: CASSLSGTYNSPLHF.

V gene TRBV27 combines with J gene TRBJ1-5; tentative D call: TRBD1 (5 bases). Trimming cost V 2 bases and J 3 bases, with 14 bases left between them. The length of the CDR3 is 16 residues. Germline CDR1 and CDR2: MNHEY and SMNVEV (reference sequence). Here the CDR3 DNA reads TGTGCCAGCAGTTTAATGGGGGGTGGTATCAATCAGCCCCAGCATTTT. It codes for CASSLMGGGINQPQHF.

V usage is TRBV11-2 and J usage is TRBJ2-5; TRBD1 might be the D (6 bases). V lost 3 bases, J lost 4 bases, and 15 bases lay in between. Per the germline V gene, CDR1 is SGHAT and CDR2 is FQNNGV. The CDR3 length is 15 residues. The CDR3 spells CASSFSQGRGETQYF. The CDR3 nucleotides are TGTGCCAGCAGCTTTTCGCAGGGCAGGGGAGAGACCCAGTACTTC.

This chain uses TRBV28 with TRBJ1-5; 11 nucleotides align to TRBD1. Germline loops: CDR1 MDHEN, CDR2 SYDVKM. The CDR3 has 19 residues. V lost 6 bases to trimming and J lost 3 bases; unmatched junction nucleotides: 16. The CDR3 bases are TGTGCCAGCAGGCGCTGGGACAGGGGGTCCCTGGCTCCCAATCAGCCCCAGCATTTT. Encoded protein: CASRRWDRGSLAPNQPQHF.

This rearrangement joins TRBV18 to TRBJ1-5; the match to TRBD1 covers 7 bases. V lost 5 bases, J lost 3 bases, and 7 bases stayed unmatched. The CDR3 loop spans 15 amino acids. The germline V gene has CDR1 KGHSH and CDR2 LQKENI. The CDR3 bases are TGTGCCAGCTCATCTTCTACAGGGGTCAATCAGCCCCAGCATTTT. Translation gives CASSSSTGVNQPQHF.

The rearrangement links TRBV6-2 or TRBV6-3 to TRBJ2-5, with 9 positions matching TRBD1. Germline V gene lookup returns CDR1 MNHEY and CDR2 SVGEGT. This CDR3 is 15 amino acids long. V dropped 0 bases and J dropped 5; count of bases not matched to a gene: 4. The CDR3 sequence: CASSYSDRGWETQYF. The DNA of the CDR3 is TGTGCCAGCAGTTACTCGGACAGGGGCTGGGAGACCCAGTACTTC.

This sequence joins TRBV5-4 and TRBJ1-4, with a tentative D call TRBD1 (5 bases). V lost 3 bases, J lost 2 bases, and 17 bases lay in between. The germline V gene encodes CDR1 SGHNT and CDR2 YYREEE (reference sequence). The CDR3 consists of 17 residues. The CDR3 nucleotides are TGTGCCAGCAGCTCCTGGAGGGGCGGGCACACTAATGAAAAACTGTTTTTT. Amino acids: CASSSWRGGHTNEKLFF.

The chain is built from TRBV18 and TRBJ1-1; 11 positions match TRBD1. Germline V gene sequence: CDR1 KGHSH, CDR2 LQKENI. V was pared by 4 bases and J by 6 bases, with 4 bases of the junction left unmatched. The CDR3 length is 14 residues. The CDR3, as DNA: TGTGCCAGCTCACTACCGGGACAGGGGGCTGAAGCTTTCTTT. Protein: CASSLPGQGAEAFF.

This clone was picked up one time. The gene calls are TRBV7-9 and TRBJ1-2, with 8 bases aligning to TRBD1. The germline CDR1 and CDR2 sequences are SEHNR and FQNEAQ (reference sequence). V lost 4 bases and J lost 4; bases outside the gene matches: 11. There are 16 residues in the CDR3. The CDR3 sequence: CASSSGQGAPGYGYTF. Here the CDR3 DNA reads TGTGCCAGCAGCTCAGGGCAGGGGGCTCCGGGCTATGGCTACACCTTC.

The J gene is TRBJ1-1, the V gene TRBV12-3 or TRBV12-4; D gene unclear. CDR3 size: 13 residues. Trimming took off 4 bases at V and 2 bases at J, with 8 bases between the two ends. The CDR3 bases are TGTGCCAGCAGTTCACAGTTAAACACTGAAGCTTTCTTT. It codes for CASSSQLNTEAFF.